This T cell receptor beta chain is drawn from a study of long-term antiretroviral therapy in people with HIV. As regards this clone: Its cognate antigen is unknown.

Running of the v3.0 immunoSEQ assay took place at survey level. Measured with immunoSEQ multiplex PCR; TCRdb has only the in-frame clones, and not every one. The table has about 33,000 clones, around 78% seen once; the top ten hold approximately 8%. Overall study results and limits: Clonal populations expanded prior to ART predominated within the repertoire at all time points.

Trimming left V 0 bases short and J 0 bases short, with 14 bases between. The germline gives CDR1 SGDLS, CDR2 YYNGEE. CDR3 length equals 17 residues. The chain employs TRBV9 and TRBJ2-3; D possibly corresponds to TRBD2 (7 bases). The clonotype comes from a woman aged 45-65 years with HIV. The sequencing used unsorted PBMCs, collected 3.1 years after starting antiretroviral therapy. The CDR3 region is CASSVAGGRMSTDTQYF. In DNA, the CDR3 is TGTGCCAGCAGCGTAGCGGGGGGCCGGATGAGCACAGATACGCAGTATTTT.